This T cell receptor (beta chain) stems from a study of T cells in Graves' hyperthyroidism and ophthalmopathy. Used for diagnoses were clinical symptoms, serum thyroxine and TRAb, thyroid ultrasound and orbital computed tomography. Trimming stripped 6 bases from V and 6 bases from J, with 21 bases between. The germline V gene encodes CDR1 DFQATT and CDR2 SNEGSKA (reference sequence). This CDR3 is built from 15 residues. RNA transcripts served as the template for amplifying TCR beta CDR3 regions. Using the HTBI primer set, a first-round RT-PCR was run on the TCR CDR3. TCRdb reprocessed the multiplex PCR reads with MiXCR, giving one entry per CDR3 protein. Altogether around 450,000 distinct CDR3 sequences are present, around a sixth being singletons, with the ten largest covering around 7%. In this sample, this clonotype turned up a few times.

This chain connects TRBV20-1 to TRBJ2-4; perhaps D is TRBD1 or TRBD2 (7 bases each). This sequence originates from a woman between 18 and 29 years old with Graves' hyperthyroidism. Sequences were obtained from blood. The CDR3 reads CSAEGWGGQTNIQYF. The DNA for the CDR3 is TGCAGTGCCGAAGGATGGGGGGGACAGACAAACATTCAGTACTTC.